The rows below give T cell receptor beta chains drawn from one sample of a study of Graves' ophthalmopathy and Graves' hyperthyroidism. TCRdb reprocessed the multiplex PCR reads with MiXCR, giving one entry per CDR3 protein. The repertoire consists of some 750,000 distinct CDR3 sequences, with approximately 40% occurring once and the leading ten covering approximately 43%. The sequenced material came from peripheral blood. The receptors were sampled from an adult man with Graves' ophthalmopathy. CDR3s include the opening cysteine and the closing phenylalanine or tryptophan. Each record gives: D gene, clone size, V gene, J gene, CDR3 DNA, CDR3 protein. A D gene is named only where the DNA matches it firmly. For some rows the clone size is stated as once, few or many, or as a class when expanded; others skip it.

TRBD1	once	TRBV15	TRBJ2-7	TGTGCCACCAGCAGCGTTTCCACGGGACAGGGGGGCGAGCAGTACTTC	CATSSVSTGQGGEQYF
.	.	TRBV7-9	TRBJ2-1	TGTGCCAGCAGCTTAGCGGGAGACCACAATGAGCAGTTCTTC	CASSLAGDHNEQFF
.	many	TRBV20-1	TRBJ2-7	TGCAGTGCTCTAACGATGGGCCACGACGAGCAGTACTTC	CSALTMGHDEQYF
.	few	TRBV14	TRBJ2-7	TGTGCCAGCAGCCAAGATCTGGCAGGCGAGCAGTACTTC	CASSQDLAGEQYF
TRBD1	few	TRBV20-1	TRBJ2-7	TGCAGTGCTAGAGCCGGGACAGGGGGTTACGAGCAGTACTTC	CSARAGTGGYEQYF
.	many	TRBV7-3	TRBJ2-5	TGTGCCAGCAGCTTAAGGCCAGGGCGGGAGACCCAGTACTTC	CASSLRPGRETQYF
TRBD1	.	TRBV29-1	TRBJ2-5	TGCAGCGTTGGGACAGGGGGATATAAGAGTACCCAGTACTTC	CSVGTGGYKSTQYF
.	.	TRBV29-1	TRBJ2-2	TGCAGCGTACTGATGGACTATTCCACCGGGGAGCTGTTTTTT	CSVLMDYSTGELFF
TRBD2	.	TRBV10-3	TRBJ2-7	TGTGCCAGCAGTGAAGATAGCGGGGGGCTCTACGAGCAGTACTTC	CASSEDSGGLYEQYF
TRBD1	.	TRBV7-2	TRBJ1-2	TGTGCCAGCAGCCAAGAATGGACAGGGACTTTCTATGGCTACACCTTC	CASSQEWTGTFYGYTF
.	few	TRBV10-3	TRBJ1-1	TGTGCCAGCAGTGAGAACACGGGCGCCTACACTGAAGCTTTCTTT	CASSENTGAYTEAFF
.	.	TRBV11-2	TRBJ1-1	TGTGCCAGCAGCTTAGGACGGTTGGGGAACACTGAAGCTTTCTTT	CASSLGRLGNTEAFF
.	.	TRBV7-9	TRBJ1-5	TGTGCCAGCAGCTTTGACGGGAGCAATCAGCCCCAGCATTTT	CASSFDGSNQPQHF
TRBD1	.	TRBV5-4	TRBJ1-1	TGTGCCAGCAGCGCCCGACAGGGGGGTGAAGCTTTCTTT	CASSARQGGEAFF
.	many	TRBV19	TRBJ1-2	TGTGCCAGTAGTTCGGACACCGGACTTAGGGGCTACACCTTC	CASSSDTGLRGYTF
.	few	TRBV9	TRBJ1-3	TGTGCCAGCAGTTACCTTAAAGCAGGGGCCTCTGGAAACACCATATATTTT	CASSYLKAGASGNTIYF
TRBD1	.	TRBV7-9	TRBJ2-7	TGTGCCTGCCAAGGGACAGGATCTTACGAGCAGTACTTC	CACQGTGSYEQYF
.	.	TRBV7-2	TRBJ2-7	TGTGCCAACAGCCGGACCGATGGGTCCTACGAGCAGTACTTC	CANSRTDGSYEQYF
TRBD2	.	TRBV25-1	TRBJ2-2	TGTGCCAGCATATCGGGGGGGGACAACACCGGGGAGCTGTTTTTT	CASISGGDNTGELFF
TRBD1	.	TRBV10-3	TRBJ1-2	TGTGCCAGCACGGCCATGCCAGGGGGCCGCTACACCTTC	CASTAMPGGRYTF
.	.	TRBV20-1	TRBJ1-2	TGCAGTGCTAGAGATGGCCGGACGTATGGCTACACCTTC	CSARDGRTYGYTF
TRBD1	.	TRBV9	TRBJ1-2	TGTGCCAGCAGCTCACAGGGGGCCCCTAACTATGGCTACACCTTC	CASSSQGAPNYGYTF
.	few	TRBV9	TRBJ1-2	TGTGCCAGCAGCGAGACTCGGGACGGAAACTATGGCTACACCTTC	CASSETRDGNYGYTF
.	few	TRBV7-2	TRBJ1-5	TGTGCCAGCAGCCCCTCCCCGGGCGCCGGAAATCAGCCCCAGCATTTT	CASSPSPGAGNQPQHF
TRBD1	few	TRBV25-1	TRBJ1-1	TGTGCCAGCAGCTCTACAGGGGGCAGTACTGAAGCTTTCTTT	CASSSTGGSTEAFF
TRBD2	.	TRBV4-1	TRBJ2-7	TGCGCCAGCAGCCAAGATGTTGCGGGGGGGCTCGACGAGCAGTACTTC	CASSQDVAGGLDEQYF
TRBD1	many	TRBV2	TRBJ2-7	TGTGCCAGCAGTGCTCGGACAGGGGGCGGCGAGCAGTACTTC	CASSARTGGGEQYF
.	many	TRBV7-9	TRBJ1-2	TGTGCCAGCAGGGAGCAGGGGTTCGATGGCTACACCTTC	CASREQGFDGYTF
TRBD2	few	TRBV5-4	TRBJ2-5	TGTGCCAGCAGCTTGTACAGCGGGGGGGGTCAAGAGACCCAGTACTTC	CASSLYSGGGQETQYF
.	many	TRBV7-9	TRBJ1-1	TGTGCCAGCAGCTTAACTACGGGGGACACTGAAGCTTTCTTT	CASSLTTGDTEAFF
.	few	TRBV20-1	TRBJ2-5	TGCAGTGCTACCTACGACAGGAGGGTAGAGACCCAGTACTTC	CSATYDRRVETQYF
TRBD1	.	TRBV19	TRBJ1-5	TGTGCCAGTAGCGCGACAGGGGGCGGATCACCCCAGCATTTT	CASSATGGGSPQHF
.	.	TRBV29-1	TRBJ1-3	TGTGCCTGGAGTTCCCTCGGATTCTCTGGAAACACCATATATTTT	CAWSSLGFSGNTIYF
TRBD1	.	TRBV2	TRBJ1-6	TGTGCCAGCAGTTTCTTAGGACAGGGGGTCTTGTCACCCCTCCACTTT	CASSFLGQGVLSPLHF
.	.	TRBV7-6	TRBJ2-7	TGTGCCAGCAGCCTCGACCCCACAGGGGGGGGACAGTACTTC	CASSLDPTGGGQYF
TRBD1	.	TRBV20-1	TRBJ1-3	TGCAGTGCGCCGAGCCGGGACAGGGGAAACACCATATATTTT	CSAPSRDRGNTIYF
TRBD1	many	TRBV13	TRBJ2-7	TGTGCCAGCAGCGACAGGGGTAACCACGAGCAGTACTTC	CASSDRGNHEQYF
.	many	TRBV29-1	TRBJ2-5	TGCAGCGTTGATTTAACCGGGGACCTAGAGACCCAGTACTTC	CSVDLTGDLETQYF
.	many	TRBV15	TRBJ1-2	TGTGCCACCAGCAGAGATCGACAGATTAACTATGGCTACACCTTC	CATSRDRQINYGYTF
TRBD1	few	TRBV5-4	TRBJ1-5	TGTGCCAGCAGCTTAGAGGACAGGCGCAATCAGCCCCAGCATTTT	CASSLEDRRNQPQHF
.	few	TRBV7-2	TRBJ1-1	TGTGCCAGCAGCCAAATAGGTGGGAAGAACACTGAAGCTTTCTTT	CASSQIGGKNTEAFF